This record covers a single T cell receptor (beta chain). What it binds is not known. This sample was included in a study of Tregs in tolerant kidney transplant recipients. Overall study findings and caveats: No direct test of biological reproducibility was done here.

This CDR3 is 14 amino acids long. Germline loops: CDR1 MNHNY, CDR2 SVGAGI (reference sequence). V was cut by 6 bases and J by 5 bases, with 16 bases left in between. The protocol was immunoSEQ multiplex PCR, while the TCRdb copy is restricted to in-frame clones and leaves out a portion. The sample carries about 69,000 clones, roughly 89% recorded once. The source is a human donor who received a combined kidney and bone marrow transplant. The material sequenced was CD4+ T cells from blood, taken before the transplant. The genes are TRBV6-6 and TRBJ1-1, with a weak D call TRBD1 (6 bases). CDR3 bases: TGTGCCAGCAGCCCACAGGGAGGGTGGACTGAAGCTTTCTTT. Its protein is CASSPQGGWTEAFF.